The clone carrying this T cell receptor (beta chain) was observed many times. The unsorted libraries originated from 2 million PBMCs that had been stored at -80 C. The trim removed 4 bases at V and 4 bases at J, leaving 11 bases unmatched. Germline values: CDR1 SGHRS, CDR2 YFSETQ. The CDR3 is 16 amino acids. The sample is drawn from a study of neurological immune-mediated disorders. Each CDR3 protein gets one entry after TCRdb re-called the 5' RACE reads with MiXCR. The repertoire includes about 80,000 distinct CDR3 sequences, approximately 9.4% of them detected once, and less than 2% sits in the top ten.

The receptor was isolated from a man aged 50 to 59 in good health. Material: PBMCs. The chain carries TRBV5-1 and TRBJ2-5; 9 bases fit TRBD1. DNA of the CDR3: TGCGCCAGCAGCGGGGCAGGGGGACAGGGTGGAGAGACCCAGTACTTC. Protein: CASSGAGGQGGETQYF.